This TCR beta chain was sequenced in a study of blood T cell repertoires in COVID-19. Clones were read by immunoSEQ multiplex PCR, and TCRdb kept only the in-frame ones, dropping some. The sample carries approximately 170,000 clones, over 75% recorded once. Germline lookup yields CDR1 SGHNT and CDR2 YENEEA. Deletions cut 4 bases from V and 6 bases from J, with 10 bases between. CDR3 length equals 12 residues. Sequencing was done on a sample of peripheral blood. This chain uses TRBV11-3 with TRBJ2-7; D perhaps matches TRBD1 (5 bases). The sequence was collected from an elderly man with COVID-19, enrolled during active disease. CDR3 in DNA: TGTGCCAGCAGCTACGCAGGGCTCGAGCAGTACTTC. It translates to CASSYAGLEQYF.